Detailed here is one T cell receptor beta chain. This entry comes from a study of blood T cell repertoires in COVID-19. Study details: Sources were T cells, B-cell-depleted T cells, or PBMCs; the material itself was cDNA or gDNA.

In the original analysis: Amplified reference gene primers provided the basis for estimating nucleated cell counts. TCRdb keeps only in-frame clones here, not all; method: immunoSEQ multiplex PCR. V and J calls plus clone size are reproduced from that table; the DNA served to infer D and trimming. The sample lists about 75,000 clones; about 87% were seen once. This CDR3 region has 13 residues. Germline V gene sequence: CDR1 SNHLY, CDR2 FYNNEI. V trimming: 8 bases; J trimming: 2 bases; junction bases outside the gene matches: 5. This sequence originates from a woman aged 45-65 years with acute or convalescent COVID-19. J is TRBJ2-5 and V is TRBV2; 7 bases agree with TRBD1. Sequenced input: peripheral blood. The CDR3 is CASAQGIQETQYF. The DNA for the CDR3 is TGTGCCAGCGCACAGGGGATTCAAGAGACCCAGTACTTC.